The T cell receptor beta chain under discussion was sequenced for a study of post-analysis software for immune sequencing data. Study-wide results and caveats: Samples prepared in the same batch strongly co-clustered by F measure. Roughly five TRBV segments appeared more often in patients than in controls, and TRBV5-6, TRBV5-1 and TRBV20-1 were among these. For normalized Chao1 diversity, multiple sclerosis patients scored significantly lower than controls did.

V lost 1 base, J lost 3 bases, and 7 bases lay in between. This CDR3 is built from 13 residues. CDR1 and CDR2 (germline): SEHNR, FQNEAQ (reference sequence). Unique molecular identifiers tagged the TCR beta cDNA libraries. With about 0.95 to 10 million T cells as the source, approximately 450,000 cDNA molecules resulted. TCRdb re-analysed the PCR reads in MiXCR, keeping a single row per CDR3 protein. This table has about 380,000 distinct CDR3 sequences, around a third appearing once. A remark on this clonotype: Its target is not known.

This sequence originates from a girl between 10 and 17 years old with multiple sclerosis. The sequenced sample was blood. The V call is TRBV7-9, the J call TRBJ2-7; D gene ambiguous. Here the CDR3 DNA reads TGTGCCAGCAGCTTAGTCTCGGGCTACGAGCAGTACTTC. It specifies CASSLVSGYEQYF.